A selection of T cell receptor beta chains follows, all from one sample in a study of cytomegalovirus exposure and HLA in healthy donors. The repertoire was sequenced with immunoSEQ multiplex PCR; TCRdb's copy has only in-frame clones and lacks some. Of about 110,000 clones in the sample, 65% to 85% are singletons; the top ten hold around 2.6%. Sequencing input: PBMCs. The receptors were sampled from a woman younger than 30 in good health and CMV-seronegative. Each CDR3 is given with its conserved first and last residue. Size tells how often a clone was seen (once, few, many) or the class of an expanded clone, and some rows leave it out.

j_call | v_call | clone_size | cdr3_aa
TRBJ1-1 | TRBV14 | once | CASSQNGVWAFF
TRBJ1-1 | TRBV6-1 | - | CASSELRVNTEAFF
TRBJ1-2 | TRBV5-4 | - | CASSLGTETEYGYTF
TRBJ1-1 | TRBV19 | few | CASSRWGQGIAEAFF
TRBJ2-1 | TRBV19 | - | CATSGGNVGAEQFF
TRBJ1-6 | TRBV30 | - | CAWKEGGSPLHF
TRBJ1-2 | TRBV27 | - | CASRRPSGTGIAGYTF
TRBJ2-3 | TRBV4-2 | - | CAGSGGGETDTQYF
TRBJ1-6 | TRBV10-3 | - | CAISESVTTNSPLHF
TRBJ1-4 | TRBV6-5 | - | CASSYEGMGGEKLFF
TRBJ1-2 | TRBV7-8 | - | CASSPITGTLMNFNYGYTF
TRBJ1-1 | TRBV11-2 | - | CAVTGRNTEAFF
TRBJ1-5 | TRBV4-1 | once | CASSQEGQNNQPQHF
TRBJ1-6 | TRBV27 | once | CASSSSGIYNSPLHF